This T cell receptor (beta chain) was recorded in a study of blood T cells in healthy people across ages (dated by TCRdb to the mid-2010s). The study in broad terms: In model experiments, roughly one uniquely barcoded TCR beta cDNA molecule per two T cells was captured by template switching. Age-related changes in TCR beta repertoire diversity were measured in the study by deep sequencing normalized with unique cDNA molecular identifiers. Four age groups were formed from the donors: young (average roughly 16 years), middle-aged (around 41), aged (more than 55) and long-lived (82). Using the same blood draw, the study looked at two additional independent replicas of 1 million unique cDNA reads for two donors, one aged 18 to 30 and the other aged 80 or older.

The CDR3 starts with the cysteine, ends with the phenylalanine, and has 14 residues. Kept here is only the CDR3 DNA, which spans 42 bases and is read in frame from base 1. The junction carries 11 bases between V and J, which are trimmed by 4 bases and 1 base respectively. For CDR1 and CDR2, the germline V gene lists SGHRS and YFSETQ. Study-wide findings and limitations: As age increased, observed TCR beta diversity per million T cells dropped in a roughly linear way, and a significant reduction was already evident by age roughly 36. There was a strong correlation between observed TCR beta diversity and the percentage of naive T cells measured by flow cytometry. Estimates of total diversity based on one million sequenced T cells were regarded as lower bounds and as underestimates. Bulk unsorted PBMC profiling prevented conclusive comparison of naive and antigen-experienced compartments. Compared with the aged group, the long-lived group had more naive CD4+ T cells, fewer expanded clones and increased TCR diversity, suggesting age selection. Because the CMV infection status of the donors was unknown, age-related changes in expanded clonotypes may potentially have been confounded.

Systemically healthy Caucasian individuals from Russia, around 38 in total and aged about 6 to 95 years, were included as donors. Around 10 milliliters of peripheral blood were collected from each donor into EDTA-treated Vacutainer tubes. Ficoll-Paque density-gradient centrifugation was used to isolate PBMCs, with at least 6 million per sample. Trizol reagent was used to extract total RNA from the PBMCs, yielding at least 5.5 micrograms per sample. The percentages of naive CD45RAhigh/CD27high T cells were determined by flow cytometry on a PBMC aliquot from every donor. Concerning this clonotype itself: Its antigen target is currently unknown. It has no much larger one-base neighbor in the sample; base qualities were not kept.

Receptor libraries were prepared by 5' RACE. Sequencing was carried out with an Illumina HiSeq 2500. A second PCR of roughly 7 to 12 cycles was run with a J-beta primer mix and a sample-barcoded 5' primer. A template-switch 5' adaptor carrying 12 random nucleotides introduced a unique molecular identifier onto each TCR beta cDNA molecule. At least 2.5 million CDR3-containing paired-end reads were obtained from each sample. The Mint cDNA synthesis kit, primed by a TRBC-specific oligonucleotide, was used to synthesize first-strand cDNA from all RNA. After uracil-DNA glycosylase treatment, a first 18-cycle PCR used universal primers M1SS and BC2_uni_R on all cDNA. Per the authors' processing: Each sample was normalized by randomly selecting 1 million high-quality reads, each carrying a distinct molecular identifier. Reads with shared molecular identifiers were discarded instead of being binned into consensus sequences. MiTCR, run with a Q25 quality threshold and the strictest error-elimination algorithm, handled CDR3 identification, clonotype clustering and error correction. A nonparametric unseen species model with Euler transformation was used to estimate a lower bound on total TCR beta diversity. TCRdb's own reprocessing of the public reads used fastp at Q25 and MiXCR and kept productive beta chains. Each entry is one CDR3 protein sequence, shown with its most common DNA and genes. TCRdb, rather than the study authors, made the V and J calls. The sample records more than 900,000 distinct CDR3 sequences, under 30% of which are singletons. Around 0.75% of the sample is in the top ten clones.

The same sample was also used in a study of T cells of mothers and their children. Per the second study: The donors were nine systemically healthy Caucasian individuals, made up of three mothers and their six children. cDNA synthesis used all of the extracted RNA, with about 1.5 ug of RNA in each 15 ul reaction. In the second PCR, the M1S primer added sample barcodes and 2-4 random nucleotides. Each mother yielded over 8.5 million TCR beta CDR3 reads and each child about 3 million reads. Thymic selection shapes the output of TCR recombination in a similar way in related and unrelated pairs, and inherited differences have a minor effect. Normalized repertoire overlap was always slightly but never significantly higher in related than unrelated mother-child pairs. No persistent microchimeric T cell clones were detected, at a sensitivity of roughly 100 clones per million clonotypes. In the study, deep NGS was used to compare the TCR beta repertoires of mothers and children, and features distinguishing related mother-child pairs from unrelated individuals were sought. On average, the children were roughly 10 +/- 4 years old, while the mothers were about 37 +/- 4 years old. After adapter ligation with NEBNext reagents, the libraries were sequenced on Illumina HiSeq 2000 with 100+100 nt paired-end reads. Mother and child libraries were prepared a month apart and sequenced in separate runs to prevent cross-contamination. For each donor, between about 450,000 and 2,300,000 distinct TCR beta clonotypes were identified. Naive TCR beta clonotypes were estimated from low-frequency clonotypes matched to each donor's FACS-determined naive share, without sorting.

The chain joins TRBV5-1 to TRBJ1-1; the D gene is perhaps TRBD1, on 6 matching bases. The sequence was collected from a girl aged 2 to 9 in good health. Source material: blood. The sequenced DNA is TGCGCCAGCAGCCCAGACAGGAAGAACACTGAAGCTTTCTTT. Its translation is CASSPDRKNTEAFF.